Sequencing of this T cell receptor beta chain was carried out in a study of neurological immune-mediated disorders. Study-wide findings and caveats: TCR-beta repertoires seemed private in all groups, with no expanded CDR3 amino acid sequences shared.

By 5'RACE with 10-nucleotide random UMIs, the cDNA was made. Every sequencing run generated in excess of 180 million TCR-beta sequences. These sequences covered 15-18 subjects. A single record per CDR3 protein comes from TCRdb applying MiXCR to the 5' RACE reads. Of roughly 74,000 distinct CDR3 sequences listed, 5.2% are singletons. This clonotype was counted many times. Its matching antigen is unknown. The V and J ends lost 6 bases and 9 bases, in that order; junction bases with no gene match: 9. Germline loops: CDR1 SQVTM, CDR2 ANQGSEA. The CDR3 is 13 residues long. This clonotype was sampled from a man between 18 and 35 years old with multiple sclerosis. J is TRBJ2-1 and V is TRBV29-1; TRBD2 matches at 9 bases. The specimen was PBMCs. CDR3 residues: CSVEVAGDIEQFF. CDR3 nucleotides: TGCAGCGTGGAGGTAGCGGGAGATATTGAGCAGTTCTTC.